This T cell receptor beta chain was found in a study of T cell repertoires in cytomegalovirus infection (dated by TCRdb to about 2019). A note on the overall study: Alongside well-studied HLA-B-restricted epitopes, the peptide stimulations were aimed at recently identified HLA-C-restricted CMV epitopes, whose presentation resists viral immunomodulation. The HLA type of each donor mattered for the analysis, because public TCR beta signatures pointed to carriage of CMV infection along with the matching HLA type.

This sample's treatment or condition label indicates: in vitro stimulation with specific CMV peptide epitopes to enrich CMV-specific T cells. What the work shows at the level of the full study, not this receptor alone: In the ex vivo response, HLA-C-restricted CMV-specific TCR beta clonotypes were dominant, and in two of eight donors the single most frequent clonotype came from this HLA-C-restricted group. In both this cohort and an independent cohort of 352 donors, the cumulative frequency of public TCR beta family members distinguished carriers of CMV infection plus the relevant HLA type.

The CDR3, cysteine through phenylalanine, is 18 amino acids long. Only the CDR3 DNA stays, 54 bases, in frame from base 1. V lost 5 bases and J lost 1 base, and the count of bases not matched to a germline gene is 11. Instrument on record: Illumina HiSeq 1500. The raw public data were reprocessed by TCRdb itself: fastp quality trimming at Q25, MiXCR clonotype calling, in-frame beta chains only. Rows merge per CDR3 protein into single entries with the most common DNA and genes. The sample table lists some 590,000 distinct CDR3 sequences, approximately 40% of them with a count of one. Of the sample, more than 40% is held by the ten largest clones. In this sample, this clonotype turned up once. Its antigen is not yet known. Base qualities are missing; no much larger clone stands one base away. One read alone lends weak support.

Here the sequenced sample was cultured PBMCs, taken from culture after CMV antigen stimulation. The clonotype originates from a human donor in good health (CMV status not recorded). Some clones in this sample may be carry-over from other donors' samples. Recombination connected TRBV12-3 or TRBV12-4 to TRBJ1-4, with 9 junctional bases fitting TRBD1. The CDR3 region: CASSAGTGTIGTNEKLFF. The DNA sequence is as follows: TGTGCCAGCAGTGCTGGGACAGGGACGATTGGAACTAATGAAAAACTGTTTTTT.